This T cell receptor beta chain was sequenced in a study of T cell responses to AZD1222 COVID-19 vaccine. Points from the study as a whole: Baseline serostatus was positive in only six AZD1222 recipients. In all cases, repertoires were sampled only after the peak T cell response. Clonal diversity was possibly underestimated, and white British individuals and females predominated among donors. Nearly half of spike-specific TCRs reportedly go after variant regions that carry no mutations.

Generated by immunoSEQ multiplex PCR, the TCRdb table keeps only in-frame clones and is missing some. This repertoire shows 96,000 or so clones, about 89% found once; its top ten account for approximately 1.5%. Turning to this clone: No antigen is known for it.

The V gene end was trimmed by 0 bases and the J gene end by 4 bases; junction bases not matched to a gene: 5. The CDR3 runs to 14 residues. CDR1 is SQVTM and CDR2 is ANQGSEA in the germline V gene. The chain employs TRBV29-1 and TRBJ1-2; 7 positions agree with TRBD1. The origin of this receptor is an adult in good health. Here the sequenced sample was peripheral blood, taken on day 0 of AZD1222 vaccination. CDR3 amino acids: CSVEDSDRFYGYTF. The CDR3 DNA sequence: TGCAGCGTTGAAGATTCGGACAGGTTCTATGGCTACACCTTC.